This T cell receptor beta chain was profiled in a study of T cells in localized non-small cell lung cancer. Points from the study as a whole: It was uninvolved adjacent lung that showed the highest T cell clonality, exceeding tumor. A denser population of T cells in blood accompanied longer overall survival. Researchers found a median approximately 53 of the top 100 tumor clones in adjacent lung.

Assay used: immunoSEQ multiplex PCR; TCRdb lists only in-frame clones, some missing. The repertoire holds 25,000 or so clones, more than 75% seen once, with around 6% in the top ten. This clone was seen more than once but under ten times. Its antigen is currently unknown. Trimming pared 4 bases from V and 0 bases from J, leaving 18 bases between. In germline, CDR1 is SEHNR, CDR2 FQNEAQ (reference sequence). The CDR3 contains 17 residues. This sample comprised PBMCs, obtained before any cancer treatment. V and J are TRBV7-9 and TRBJ1-1; D uncertain. This TCR was sampled from a man aged 40-75 years with stage II lung adenocarcinoma. The DNA for the CDR3 is TGTGCCAGCAGCTCCCGTATGACAAGGGCTGTGAACACTGAAGCTTTCTTT. This gives the protein CASSSRMTRAVNTEAFF.